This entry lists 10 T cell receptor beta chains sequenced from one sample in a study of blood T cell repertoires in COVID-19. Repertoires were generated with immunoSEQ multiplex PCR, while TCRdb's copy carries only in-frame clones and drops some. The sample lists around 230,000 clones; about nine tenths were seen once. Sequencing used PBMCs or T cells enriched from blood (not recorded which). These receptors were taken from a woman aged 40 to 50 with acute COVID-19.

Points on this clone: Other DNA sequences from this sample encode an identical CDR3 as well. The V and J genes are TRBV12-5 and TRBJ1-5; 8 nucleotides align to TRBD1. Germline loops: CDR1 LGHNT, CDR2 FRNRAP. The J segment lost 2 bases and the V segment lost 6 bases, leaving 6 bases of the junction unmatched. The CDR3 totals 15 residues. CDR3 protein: CASGSGQGGNQPQHF. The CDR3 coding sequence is TGTGCTAGTGGCTCAGGACAGGGCGGCAATCAGCCCCAGCATTTT.

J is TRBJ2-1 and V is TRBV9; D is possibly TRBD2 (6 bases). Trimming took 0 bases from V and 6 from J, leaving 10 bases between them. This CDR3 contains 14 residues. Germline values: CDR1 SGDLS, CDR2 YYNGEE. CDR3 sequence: CASSVEYGGNEQFF. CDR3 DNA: TGTGCCAGCAGCGTAGAGTACGGGGGCAATGAGCAGTTCTTC.

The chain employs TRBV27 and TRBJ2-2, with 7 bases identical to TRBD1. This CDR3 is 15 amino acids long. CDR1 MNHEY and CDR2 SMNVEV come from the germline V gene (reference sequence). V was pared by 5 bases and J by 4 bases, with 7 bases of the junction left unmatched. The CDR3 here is CASSRQGRVTGELFF. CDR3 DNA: TGTGCCAGCAGTCGACAGGGTAGGGTCACCGGGGAGCTGTTTTTT.

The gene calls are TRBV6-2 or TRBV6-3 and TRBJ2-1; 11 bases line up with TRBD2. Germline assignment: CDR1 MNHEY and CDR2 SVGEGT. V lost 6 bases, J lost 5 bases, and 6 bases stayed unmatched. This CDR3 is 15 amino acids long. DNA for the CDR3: TGTGCCAGCAGCCAAACTAGCGGGGGCCACAATGAGCAGTTCTTC. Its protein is CASSQTSGGHNEQFF.

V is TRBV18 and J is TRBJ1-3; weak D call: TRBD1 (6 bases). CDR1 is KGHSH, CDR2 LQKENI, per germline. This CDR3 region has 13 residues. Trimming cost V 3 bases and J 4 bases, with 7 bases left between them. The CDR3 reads CASSPGQGNTIYF. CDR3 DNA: TGTGCCAGCTCACCCGGACAGGGAAACACCATATATTTT.

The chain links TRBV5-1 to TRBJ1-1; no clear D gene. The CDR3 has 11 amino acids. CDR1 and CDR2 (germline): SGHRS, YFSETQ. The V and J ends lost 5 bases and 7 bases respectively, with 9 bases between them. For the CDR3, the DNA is TGCGCCAGCAGGGAAGCGGATGAAGCTTTCTTT. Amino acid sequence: CASREADEAFF.

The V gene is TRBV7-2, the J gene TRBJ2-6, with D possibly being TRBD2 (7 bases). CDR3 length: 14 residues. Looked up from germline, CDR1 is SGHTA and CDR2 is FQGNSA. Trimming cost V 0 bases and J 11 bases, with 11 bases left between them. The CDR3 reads CASSLAGGHYVLTF. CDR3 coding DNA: TGTGCCAGCAGCTTAGCGGGGGGGCATTACGTCCTGACTTTC.

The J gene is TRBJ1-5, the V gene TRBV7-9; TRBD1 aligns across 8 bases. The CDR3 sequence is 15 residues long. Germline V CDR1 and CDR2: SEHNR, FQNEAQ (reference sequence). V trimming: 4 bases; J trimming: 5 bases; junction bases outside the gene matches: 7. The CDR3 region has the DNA TGTGCCAGCAGCTCTTCAGGGGGCACTCATCAGCCCCAGCATTTT. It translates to CASSSSGGTHQPQHF.

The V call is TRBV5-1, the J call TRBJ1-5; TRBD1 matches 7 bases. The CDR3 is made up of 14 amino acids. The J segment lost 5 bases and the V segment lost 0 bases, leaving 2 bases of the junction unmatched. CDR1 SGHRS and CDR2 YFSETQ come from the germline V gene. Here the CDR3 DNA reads TGCGCCAGCAGCTTGGACAGGGGCGATCAGCCCCAGCATTTT. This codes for CASSLDRGDQPQHF.

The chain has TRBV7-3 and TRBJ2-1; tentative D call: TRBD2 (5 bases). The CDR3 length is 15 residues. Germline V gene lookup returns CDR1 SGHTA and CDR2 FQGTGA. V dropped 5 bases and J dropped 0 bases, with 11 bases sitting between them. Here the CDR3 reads CASSLVTSSYNEQFF. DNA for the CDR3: TGTGCCAGCAGCCTCGTAACTAGCTCCTACAATGAGCAGTTCTTC.